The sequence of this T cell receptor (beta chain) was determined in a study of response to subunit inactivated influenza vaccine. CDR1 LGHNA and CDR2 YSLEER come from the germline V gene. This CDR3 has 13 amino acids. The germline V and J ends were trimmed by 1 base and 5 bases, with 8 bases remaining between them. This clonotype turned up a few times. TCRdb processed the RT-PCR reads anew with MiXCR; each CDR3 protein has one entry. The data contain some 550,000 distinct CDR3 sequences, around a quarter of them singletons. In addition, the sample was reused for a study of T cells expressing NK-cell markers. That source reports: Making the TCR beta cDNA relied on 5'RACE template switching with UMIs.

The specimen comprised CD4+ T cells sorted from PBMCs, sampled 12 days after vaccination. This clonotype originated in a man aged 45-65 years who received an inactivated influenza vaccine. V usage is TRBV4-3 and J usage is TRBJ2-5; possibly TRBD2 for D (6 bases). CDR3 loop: CASSQVGGETQYF. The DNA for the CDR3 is TGCGCCAGCAGCCAAGTTGGGGGGGAGACCCAGTACTTC.